A selection of T cell receptor beta chains follows, all from one sample in a study of post-analysis software for immune sequencing data. A single record per CDR3 protein comes from TCRdb applying MiXCR to the PCR reads. Of hundreds of thousands of distinct CDR3 sequences in the sample, over 30% were seen once. The source material was blood. These receptor sequences come from a girl between 2 and 10 years old with multiple sclerosis. CDR3s include the opening cysteine and the closing phenylalanine or tryptophan. A D gene is named only where the DNA matches it firmly. Clone size is shown for a subset of rows, as once, few, many or a class of expanded clone.

abundance | d_gene | j_gene | v_gene | CDR3aa | CDR3nt
- | - | TRBJ2-3 | TRBV5-5 | CASSFGGRTDTQYF | TGTGCCAGCAGCTTTGGGGGCCGCACAGATACGCAGTATTTT
few | TRBD1 | TRBJ2-7 | TRBV27 | CASSFFRDSYEQYF | TGTGCCAGCAGTTTCTTCCGGGACAGCTACGAGCAGTACTTC
few | - | TRBJ2-1 | TRBV27 | CASGARIGSGDEQFF | TGTGCCAGTGGCGCGCGAATTGGGAGTGGGGATGAGCAGTTCTTC
- | TRBD1 | TRBJ2-3 | TRBV4-1 | CASSQEKDRVPDTQYF | TGCGCCAGCAGCCAAGAGAAGGACAGGGTCCCAGATACGCAGTATTTT
- | - | TRBJ2-7 | TRBV20-1 | CSASPGRSSYEQYF | TGCAGTGCTAGTCCCGGACGGTCCTCCTACGAGCAGTACTTC
- | TRBD1 | TRBJ2-1 | TRBV6-6 | CASSWGQGGYNEQFF | TGTGCCAGCAGTTGGGGACAGGGGGGGTACAATGAGCAGTTCTTC
- | - | TRBJ1-5 | TRBV10-3 | CAISESRISNQPQHF | TGTGCCATCAGTGAGTCCAGGATAAGCAATCAGCCCCAGCATTTT
- | - | TRBJ1-2 | TRBV4-1 | CASSLTDKPGQLNYGYTF | TGCGCCAGCAGCCTTACCGATAAGCCTGGACAGCTTAACTATGGCTACACCTTC
few | - | TRBJ1-4 | TRBV28 | CASRGTGAATNEKLFF | TGTGCCAGCAGGGGCACGGGGGCGGCAACTAATGAAAAACTGTTTTTT
few | - | TRBJ2-5 | TRBV7-9 | CASSLYPQETQYF | TGTGCCAGCAGCTTATACCCCCAAGAGACCCAGTACTTC
few | - | TRBJ2-1 | TRBV6-2/TRBV6-3 | CASSYWGLIFHNEQFF | TGTGCCAGCAGTTACTGGGGCCTAATATTCCACAATGAGCAGTTCTTC
few | TRBD2 | TRBJ2-1 | TRBV2 | CASRGLARLSYNEQFF | TGTGCCAGCAGAGGACTAGCACGTCTCTCCTACAATGAGCAGTTCTTC
- | - | TRBJ1-2 | TRBV29-1 | CSAQTPADGYTF | TGCAGCGCCCAAACCCCTGCTGATGGCTACACCTTC
- | - | TRBJ2-3 | TRBV28 | CASSPPTTDTQYF | TGTGCCAGCAGCCCACCTACTACAGATACGCAGTATTTT
few | - | TRBJ2-1 | TRBV20-1 | CSALRGVSSYNEQFF | TGCAGTGCCCTCAGAGGGGTTAGCTCCTACAATGAGCAGTTCTTC
once | TRBD1 | TRBJ1-1 | TRBV6-5 | CASSYWGQFTEAFF | TGTGCCAGCAGTTATTGGGGACAGTTCACTGAAGCTTTCTTT
few | TRBD1 | TRBJ2-7 | TRBV28 | CASSISTGAGSTYEQYF | TGTGCCAGCAGTATTTCTACAGGGGCGGGTTCAACCTACGAGCAGTACTTC
- | - | TRBJ1-4 | TRBV5-6 | CASSNGPGEKLFF | TGTGCCAGCAGCAACGGACCCGGCGAAAAACTGTTTTTT
- | TRBD1 | TRBJ2-5 | TRBV7-2 | CASSLAPGGVETQYF | TGTGCCAGCAGCTTAGCACCAGGGGGCGTAGAGACCCAGTACTTC
- | TRBD2 | TRBJ2-7 | TRBV7-2 | CASSLARGKRGVYNEQYF | TGTGCCAGCAGCTTAGCGAGGGGCAAGCGGGGGGTTTACAATGAGCAGTACTTC
- | - | TRBJ2-1 | TRBV18 | CASSPNSAEQFF | TGTGCCAGCTCACCAAATAGTGCTGAGCAGTTCTTC
- | TRBD2 | TRBJ2-1 | TRBV7-9 | CASSLGRGGDNEQFF | TGTGCCAGCAGCTTGGGACGCGGGGGGGACAATGAGCAGTTCTTC
- | TRBD1 | TRBJ1-5 | TRBV18 | CASSPDRANQPQHF | TGTGCCAGCTCACCCGACAGGGCCAATCAGCCCCAGCATTTT
- | TRBD1 | TRBJ1-2 | TRBV20-1 | CSARTGGAWGYTF | TGCAGTGCCCGAACAGGGGGCGCTTGGGGCTACACCTTC
- | - | TRBJ1-1 | TRBV12-3/TRBV12-4 | CASSPHPGTEAFF | TGTGCCAGCAGTCCCCACCCCGGGACAGAAGCTTTCTTT
few | - | TRBJ2-3 | TRBV28 | CASSLYPQGGDTQYF | TGTGCCAGCAGTTTATACCCACAGGGTGGGGATACGCAGTATTTT
- | TRBD1 | TRBJ1-4 | TRBV5-8 | CASSLGLTGQREKLFF | TGTGCCAGCAGCTTGGGGTTGACAGGGCAAAGGGAAAAACTGTTTTTT
few | - | TRBJ2-1 | TRBV20-1 | CSASPMADSYNEQFF | TGCAGTGCTAGCCCCATGGCGGACTCCTACAATGAGCAGTTCTTC
- | - | TRBJ1-2 | TRBV5-1 | CASSFLYGARGYYGYTF | TGCGCCAGCAGCTTCTTATACGGGGCCAGGGGATACTATGGCTACACCTTC
- | - | TRBJ2-1 | TRBV15 | CATSRVENPNEQFF | TGTGCCACCAGCAGAGTGGAGAACCCCAATGAGCAGTTCTTC
few | - | TRBJ1-1 | TRBV15 | CATSRDPTGTVPEAFF | TGTGCCACCAGCAGAGACCCGACCGGGACGGTGCCTGAAGCTTTCTTT
few | - | TRBJ1-2 | TRBV12-3/TRBV12-4 | CASSLAGAPGGYTF | TGTGCCAGCAGTTTAGCGGGGGCGCCGGGCGGCTACACCTTC
- | - | TRBJ2-3 | TRBV12-3/TRBV12-4 | CASSLSGGEAYTQYF | TGTGCCAGCAGTTTGTCGGGGGGCGAAGCATATACGCAGTATTTT
- | - | TRBJ1-4 | TRBV11-2 | CASSLDLGKLFF | TGTGCCAGCAGCTTAGATCTGGGGAAACTGTTTTTT
few | - | TRBJ1-6 | TRBV6-9 | CASSPYHGRLWNNSPLHF | TGTGCCAGCAGTCCCTATCACGGCAGACTGTGGAATAATTCACCCCTCCACTTT
few | - | TRBJ1-4 | TRBV20-1 | CSAHGGLEKLFF | TGCAGTGCCCATGGGGGCCTGGAAAAACTGTTTTTT
- | TRBD1 | TRBJ1-5 | TRBV12-3/TRBV12-4 | CASSFYPGQGGNSNQPQHF | TGTGCCAGCAGTTTTTACCCAGGACAGGGGGGAAATAGCAATCAGCCCCAGCATTTT
- | - | TRBJ1-3 | TRBV3-1 | CASSQAGLSGNTIYF | TGTGCCAGCAGCCAAGCAGGGCTCTCTGGAAACACCATATATTTT
few | - | TRBJ2-1 | TRBV21-1 | CASSETASYNEQFF | TGTGCCAGCAGCGAAACGGCCTCCTACAATGAGCAGTTCTTC
- | - | TRBJ1-5 | TRBV6-2/TRBV6-3 | CASSSGGAVGPQHF | TGTGCCAGCAGTTCGGGAGGGGCGGTGGGGCCCCAGCATTTT
few | - | TRBJ1-2 | TRBV12-3/TRBV12-4 | CASSSQGGSNGYTF | TGTGCCAGCAGTTCGCAAGGTGGCAGCAATGGCTACACCTTC
- | TRBD1 | TRBJ2-6 | TRBV6-1 | CASSRGTGGSGANVLTF | TGTGCCAGCAGTCGAGGGACAGGGGGCTCTGGGGCCAACGTCCTGACTTTC
- | TRBD2 | TRBJ2-1 | TRBV29-1 | CSVRRTSGDSYNEQFF | TGCAGCGTTCGTCGGACTAGCGGGGACTCCTACAATGAGCAGTTCTTC
few | TRBD2 | TRBJ2-3 | TRBV5-1 | CASSTYGLESGTQYF | TGCGCCAGCAGCACCTACGGACTAGAATCGGGTACGCAGTATTTT
- | TRBD1 | TRBJ1-6 | TRBV27 | CASSLSGTGNNSPLHF | TGTGCCAGCAGTTTATCGGGGACAGGGAATAATTCACCCCTCCACTTT
few | TRBD1 | TRBJ2-5 | TRBV12-3/TRBV12-4 | CASSGPTGRTETQYF | TGTGCCAGCAGTGGACCGACAGGGCGTACAGAGACCCAGTACTTC
- | - | TRBJ2-1 | TRBV5-1 | CASSLGGFGNEQFF | TGCGCCAGCAGCTTGGGGGGTTTCGGCAATGAGCAGTTCTTC
few | TRBD2 | TRBJ2-7 | TRBV27 | CASSVTSGRGYEQYF | TGTGCCAGCAGTGTGACTAGCGGGAGAGGGTACGAGCAGTACTTC
few | TRBD1 | TRBJ1-2 | TRBV5-8 | CASSPGQNPYGYTF | TGTGCCAGCAGCCCGGGACAGAATCCCTATGGCTACACCTTC
- | - | TRBJ2-3 | TRBV28 | CASSSPTGTSTDTQYF | TGTGCCAGCAGTTCCCCGACAGGGACTAGCACAGATACGCAGTATTTT
few | - | TRBJ2-7 | TRBV2 | CASSGQPPGYEQYF | TGTGCCAGCAGTGGACAGCCGCCGGGGTACGAGCAGTACTTC
- | - | TRBJ2-3 | TRBV12-3/TRBV12-4 | CASSNQDLGADTQYF | TGTGCCAGCAGTAATCAAGACCTGGGGGCAGATACGCAGTATTTT
- | - | TRBJ2-5 | TRBV9 | CASSVEGRRETQYF | TGTGCCAGCAGCGTTGAGGGGCGACGGGAGACCCAGTACTTC
- | TRBD1 | TRBJ1-6 | TRBV5-1 | CASSLEGQGPLHF | TGCGCCAGCAGCTTGGAAGGACAGGGGCCCCTCCACTTT
many | - | TRBJ2-5 | TRBV12-3/TRBV12-4 | CASSPRDWGEQYF | TGTGCCAGCAGTCCCCGGGACTGGGGGGAGCAGTACTTC